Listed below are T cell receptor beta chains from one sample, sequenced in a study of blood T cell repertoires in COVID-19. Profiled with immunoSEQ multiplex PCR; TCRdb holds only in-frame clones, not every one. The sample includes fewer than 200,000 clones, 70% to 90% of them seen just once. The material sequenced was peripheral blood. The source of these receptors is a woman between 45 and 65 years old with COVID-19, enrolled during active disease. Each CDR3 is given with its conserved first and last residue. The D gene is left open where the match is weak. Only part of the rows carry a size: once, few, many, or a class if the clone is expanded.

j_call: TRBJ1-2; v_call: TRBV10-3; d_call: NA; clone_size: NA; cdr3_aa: CAISDLTVGHGYTF; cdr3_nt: TGTGCCATCAGTGACCTGACAGTGGGCCATGGCTACACCTTC
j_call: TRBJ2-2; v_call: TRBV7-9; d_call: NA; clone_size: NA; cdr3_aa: CASSLGLSAGELFF; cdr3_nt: TGTGCCAGCAGTTTGGGACTTTCCGCCGGGGAGCTGTTTTTT
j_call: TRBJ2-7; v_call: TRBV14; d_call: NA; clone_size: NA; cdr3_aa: CASSQEYGYEQYF; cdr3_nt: TGTGCCAGCAGCCAAGAATACGGTTACGAGCAGTACTTC
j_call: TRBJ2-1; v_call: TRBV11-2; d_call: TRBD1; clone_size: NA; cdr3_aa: CASSQGTGLAYNEQFF; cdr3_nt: TGTGCCAGCAGCCAAGGGACAGGGTTGGCCTACAATGAGCAGTTCTTC
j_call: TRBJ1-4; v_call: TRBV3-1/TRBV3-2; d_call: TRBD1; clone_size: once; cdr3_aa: CASSQVTGGFEKLFF; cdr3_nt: TGTGCCAGCAGCCAAGTGACAGGGGGATTTGAAAAACTGTTTTTT
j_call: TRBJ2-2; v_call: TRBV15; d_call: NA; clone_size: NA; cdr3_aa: CATINTGELFF; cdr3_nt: TGTGCCACCATCAATACCGGGGAGCTGTTTTTT
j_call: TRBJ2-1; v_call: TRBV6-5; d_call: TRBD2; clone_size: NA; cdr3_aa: CASSLLAGSNEQFF; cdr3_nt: TGTGCCAGCAGCCTACTAGCGGGGAGCAATGAGCAGTTCTTC
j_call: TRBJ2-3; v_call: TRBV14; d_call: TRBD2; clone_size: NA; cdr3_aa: CASSQPGLAGTFDTQYF; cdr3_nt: TGTGCCAGCAGCCAACCGGGACTAGCGGGGACATTTGATACGCAGTATTTT
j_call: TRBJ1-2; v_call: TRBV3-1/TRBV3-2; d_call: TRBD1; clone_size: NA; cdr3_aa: CASSLSGTGGAGGYTF; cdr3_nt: TGTGCCAGCAGCCTCTCGGGGACAGGGGGCGCAGGTGGCTACACCTTC
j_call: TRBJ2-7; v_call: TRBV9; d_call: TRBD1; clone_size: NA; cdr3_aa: CASSVAWDRPYEQYF; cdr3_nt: TGTGCCAGCAGCGTTGCGTGGGACAGACCCTACGAGCAGTACTTC
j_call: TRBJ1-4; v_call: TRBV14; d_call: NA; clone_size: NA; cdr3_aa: CASSLARYEKLFF; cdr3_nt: TGTGCCAGCAGCCTCGCGAGATACGAAAAACTGTTTTTT
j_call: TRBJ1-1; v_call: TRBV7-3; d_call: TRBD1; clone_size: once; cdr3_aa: CASSSDRAKDTEAFF; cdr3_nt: TGTGCCAGCAGCTCGGACAGGGCGAAGGACACTGAAGCTTTCTTT
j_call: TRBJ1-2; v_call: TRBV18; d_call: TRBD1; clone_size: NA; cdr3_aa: CASSEGQGVGGYTF; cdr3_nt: TGTGCCAGCTCAGAGGGACAGGGGGTCGGAGGCTACACCTTC
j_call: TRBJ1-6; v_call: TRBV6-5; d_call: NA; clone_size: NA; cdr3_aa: CASRGDQGYNSPLHF; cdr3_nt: TGTGCCAGCAGAGGGGATCAGGGGTATAATTCACCCCTCCACTTT
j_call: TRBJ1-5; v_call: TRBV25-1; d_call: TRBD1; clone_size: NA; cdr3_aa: CASSEQGGGQPQHF; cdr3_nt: TGTGCCAGCAGTGAACAAGGAGGGGGCCAGCCCCAGCATTTT
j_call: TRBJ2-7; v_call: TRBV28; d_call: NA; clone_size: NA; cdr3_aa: CASTTYYEQYF; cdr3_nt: TGTGCCAGCACCACCTACTACGAGCAGTACTTC
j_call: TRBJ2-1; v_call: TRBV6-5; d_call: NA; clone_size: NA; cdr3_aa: CASSYWGDVEQFF; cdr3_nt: TGTGCCAGCAGTTACTGGGGGGACGTTGAGCAGTTCTTC
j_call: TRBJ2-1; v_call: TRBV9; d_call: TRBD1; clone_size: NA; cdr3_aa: CASSVGQQGAYEQFF; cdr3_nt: TGTGCCAGCAGCGTAGGTCAGCAGGGGGCATATGAGCAGTTCTTC
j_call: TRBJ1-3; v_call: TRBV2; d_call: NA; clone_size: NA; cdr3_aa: CASSQLGGASGNTIYF; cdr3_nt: TGTGCCAGCAGTCAGCTCGGGGGGGCGTCTGGAAACACCATATATTTT
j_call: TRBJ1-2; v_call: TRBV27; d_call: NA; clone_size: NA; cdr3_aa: CASSLSGYGYTF; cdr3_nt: TGTGCCAGCAGTTTGTCAGGCTATGGCTACACCTTC
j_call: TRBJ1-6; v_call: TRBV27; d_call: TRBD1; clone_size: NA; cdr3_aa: CASSLTQGVNSPLHF; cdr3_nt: TGTGCCAGCAGTTTAACCCAGGGGGTCAATTCACCCCTCCACTTT
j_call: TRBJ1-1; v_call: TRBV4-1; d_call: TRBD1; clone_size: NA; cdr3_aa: CASSQVGTGVLWAFF; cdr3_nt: TGCGCCAGCAGCCAAGTTGGGACAGGGGTTCTGTGGGCTTTCTTT
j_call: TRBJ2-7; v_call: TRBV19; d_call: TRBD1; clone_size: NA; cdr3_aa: CASSRTGGYEQYF; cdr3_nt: TGTGCCAGTAGTAGGACAGGCGGTTACGAGCAGTACTTC
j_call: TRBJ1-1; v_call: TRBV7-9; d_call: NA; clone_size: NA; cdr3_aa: CASSFGLTEAFF; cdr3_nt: TGTGCCAGCAGCTTCGGACTCACTGAAGCTTTCTTT
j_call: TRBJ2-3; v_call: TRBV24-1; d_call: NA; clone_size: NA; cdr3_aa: CATSARQGRGGVTDTQYF; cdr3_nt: TGTGCCACCAGTGCACGACAGGGGCGGGGGGGAGTGACAGATACGCAGTATTTT
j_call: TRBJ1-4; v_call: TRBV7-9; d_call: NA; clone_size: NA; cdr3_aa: CASSLVDTLVEKLFF; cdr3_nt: TGTGCCAGCAGCTTAGTGGACACCCTGGTTGAAAAACTGTTTTTT
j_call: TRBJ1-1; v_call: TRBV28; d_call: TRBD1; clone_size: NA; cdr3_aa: CASTQGMNTEAFF; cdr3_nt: TGTGCCAGCACACAGGGGATGAACACTGAAGCTTTCTTT
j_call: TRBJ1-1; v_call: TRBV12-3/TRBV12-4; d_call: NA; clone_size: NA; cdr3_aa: CASSHTGREAFF; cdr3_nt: TGTGCCAGCAGTCACACGGGGAGGGAAGCTTTCTTT
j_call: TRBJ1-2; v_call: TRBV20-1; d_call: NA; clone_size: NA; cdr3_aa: CSASRDTNYGYTF; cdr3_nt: TGCAGTGCTAGTAGGGACACAAACTATGGCTACACCTTC
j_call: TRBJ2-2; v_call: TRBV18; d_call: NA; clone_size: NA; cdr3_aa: CASSGGTTQNTGELFF; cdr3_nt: TGTGCCAGCTCGGGTGGGACAACCCAGAACACCGGGGAGCTGTTTTTT
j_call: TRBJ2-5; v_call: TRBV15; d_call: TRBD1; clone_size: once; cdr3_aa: CATSRDRGQETQYF; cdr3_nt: TGTGCCACCAGCAGGGACAGGGGTCAAGAGACCCAGTACTTC
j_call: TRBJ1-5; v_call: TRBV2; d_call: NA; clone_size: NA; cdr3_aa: CASRGGDQPQHF; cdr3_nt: TGTGCCAGCAGAGGGGGGGATCAGCCCCAGCATTTT